The subject of this entry is one TCR beta chain. This specimen comes from a study of control samples from healthy donors and cancer patients. TCRdb's copy holds only in-frame clones and misses some; the assay was immunoSEQ multiplex PCR. Of about 180,000 clones in the sample, 85% to 95% are singletons; the top ten hold about 1.4%. CDR1 SGHDN and CDR2 FVKESK come from the germline V gene. Losses at the gene ends were 1 base for V and 3 bases for J; bases not matched to a gene: 4. This CDR3 has 16 amino acids. Sequencing used blood. V usage is TRBV14 and J usage is TRBJ1-4; 8 nucleotides line up with TRBD1. The sequence was obtained from a man aged 30 to 39 in good health. The CDR3 loop reads CASSQGDRGANEKLFF. The CDR3 nucleotides are TGTGCCAGCAGCCAAGGAGACAGGGGTGCTAATGAAAAACTGTTTTTT.